A single sample gave rise to the 25 T cell receptor beta chains below, sequenced in a study of patients and donors after allogeneic stem cell transplantation. TCRdb re-analysed the RT-PCR reads in MiXCR, keeping a single row per CDR3 protein. Of approximately 200,000 distinct CDR3 sequences listed, 13% to 15% are singletons. Source material: blood, either unsorted or a sorted T cell fraction (not recorded which). These receptors all come from a human donor who was either an allogeneic HSCT recipient or a stem cell or donor lymphocyte infusion donor (not recorded which). It is not recorded whose cells these are; they may come from a transplant donor.

This clonotype was found a few times. This rearrangement joins TRBV7-8 to TRBJ1-3; D is undetermined. The CDR3 sequence is 11 residues long. Germline loops: CDR1 SGHVS, CDR2 FQNEAQ. CDR3 region: CAFASGNAIYF. In nucleotides, the CDR3 is TGTGCTTTCGCCTCCGGGAACGCCATATATTTT.

This clonotype appeared a single time. The chain couples TRBV9 to TRBJ2-3, with 10 bases that match TRBD2. This CDR3 is 15 amino acids long. Germline V lookup: CDR1 SGDLS, CDR2 YYNGEE. J lost 4 bases, V lost 4 bases, and 6 bases had no gene match. The CDR3 loop is CASSNRAGGSDTQYF. The CDR3 nucleotides are TGTGCCAGCAGCAACCGAGCGGGGGGGTCAGATACGCAGTATTTT.

This clonotype has at least ten counts. This chain connects TRBV5-1 to TRBJ2-3; 7 nucleotides align to TRBD1. V dropped 3 bases and J dropped 1; count of bases not matched to a gene: 5. Germline V gives CDR1 SGHRS, CDR2 YFSETQ. There are 15 residues in the CDR3. CDR3 nucleotide sequence: TGCGCCAGCAGCTCTAGGACAGGAGGCACAGATACGCAGTATTTT. This translates into CASSSRTGGTDTQYF.

The chain employs TRBV3-1 and TRBJ1-2; a possible D gene is TRBD1 (5 bases). V was shortened by 4 bases and J by 8 bases, with 17 bases between the two germline ends. The CDR3 runs to 14 residues. Germline loops: CDR1 LGHDT, CDR2 YNNKEL (reference sequence). The CDR3 DNA reads TGTGCCAGCAGCCGCCTCCGGGACCGGGAAGGCTACACCTTC. It is translated as CASSRLRDREGYTF.

The sample holds many counts of this clonotype. This rearrangement joins TRBV10-3 to TRBJ2-7; 9 bases match TRBD1. Trimming removed 5 bases from V and 4 bases from J; junction bases left unmatched: 6. CDR1 and CDR2 from the germline V gene are ENHRY and SYGVKD. CDR3 length: 14 amino acids. CDR3 region: CAISPGQGNYEQYF. The CDR3 bases are TGTGCCATCAGTCCGGGACAGGGAAATTACGAGCAGTACTTC.

There are a few counts of this clonotype. This sequence joins TRBV21-1 and TRBJ1-1. TRBV21-1 is a recognized pseudogene. The CDR3 totals 13 residues. The chain's CDR3 is CASSKAQNTEAFF. The CDR3 DNA reads TGTGCCAGCAGCAAGGCCCAGAACACTGAAGCTTTCTTT.

This clonotype was observed many times. The V and J genes are TRBV3-1 and TRBJ1-2, with D maybe TRBD1 (6 bases). The CDR3 has 16 residues. V was clipped by 4 bases and J by 5 bases, with 20 bases between them. Germline lookup yields CDR1 LGHDT and CDR2 YNNKEL (reference sequence). CDR3 in DNA: TGTGCCAGCAGCCGGTTTGGCGGGGGCCTTTCATATGGCTACACCTTC. Protein: CASSRFGGGLSYGYTF.

This clonotype was counted many times. The CDR3 sequence is CASSQAGRDEETQYF. CDR3 DNA sequence: TGCGCCAGCAGCCAAGCGGGCAGGGATGAAGAGACCCAGTACTTC. The chain joins TRBV4-3 to TRBJ2-5, with D possibly being TRBD1 (5 bases). Trimming took 1 base from V and 3 from J, leaving 12 bases between them. Germline values: CDR1 LGHNA, CDR2 YSLEER. This CDR3 has 15 residues.

The rearrangement joins TRBV5-4 to TRBJ2-5; the match to TRBD1 covers 11 bases. V gave up 0 bases and J gave up 4 bases; unmatched junction bases: 2. This CDR3 has 15 residues. CDR1 is SGHNT and CDR2 is YYREEE in the germline V gene (reference sequence). The CDR3 region has the DNA TGTGCCAGCAGCTTGGCGGGACAGGGGGGAGAGACCCAGTACTTC. Translation gives CASSLAGQGGETQYF.

The genes are TRBV18 and TRBJ1-5; D remains ambiguous. CDR3 length: 17 residues. V gave up 2 bases and J gave up 2 bases, with 16 bases separating them. Germline V lookup: CDR1 KGHSH, CDR2 LQKENI. Here the CDR3 DNA reads TGTGCCAGCTCACCATTTCACACCCTGCAGGGCAATCAGCCCCAGCATTTT. Translating it yields CASSPFHTLQGNQPQHF.

This clonotype appeared a few times. The gene calls are TRBV4-3 and TRBJ1-2; the match to TRBD1 covers 8 bases. Germline V lookup: CDR1 LGHNA, CDR2 YSLEER. The CDR3 spans 17 residues. V trimming: 0 bases; J trimming: 2 bases; junction bases outside the gene matches: 8. The CDR3 region is CASSQEWTGQTNYGYTF. The CDR3 nucleotides are TGCGCCAGCAGCCAAGAATGGACAGGGCAAACCAACTATGGCTACACCTTC.

The chain links TRBV5-6 to TRBJ1-5, with 7 bases fitting TRBD1. Germline CDR1 SGHDT, CDR2 YYEEEE. This CDR3 has 14 residues. The J segment lost 7 bases and the V segment lost 4 bases, leaving 8 bases of the junction unmatched. CDR3 nucleotide sequence: TGTGCCAGCAGCCGCAACAGGGGACGACAGCCCCAGCATTTT. The encoded protein is CASSRNRGRQPQHF.

This clonotype was counted only a few times. The gene calls are TRBV7-2 and TRBJ1-2; D may be TRBD1 (5 bases). The V end lost 5 bases, the J end lost 6 bases, and 13 bases lay between the germline ends. The CDR3 spans 13 residues. Germline V gene sequence: CDR1 SGHTA, CDR2 FQGNSA. CDR3: CASSARGGNGYTF. CDR3 DNA sequence: TGTGCCAGCAGCGCACGGGGGGGTAATGGCTACACCTTC.

This clonotype was seen ten or more times. The chain joins TRBV5-1 to TRBJ1-4; D possibly corresponds to TRBD1 (5 bases). V lost 4 bases and J 7 bases, leaving 17 bases between the germline ends. CDR3 length: 15 amino acids. Germline assignment: CDR1 SGHRS and CDR2 YFSETQ. Here the CDR3 reads CASSPPGARSEKLFF. CDR3 coding DNA: TGCGCCAGCAGCCCCCCCGGGGCAAGGAGTGAAAAACTGTTTTTT.

Many counts were recorded for this clonotype. J is TRBJ2-1 and V is TRBV6-2 or TRBV6-3, with TRBD2 matching 11 bases. Germline V gene data show CDR1 as MNHEY and CDR2 as SVGEGT. Germline trimming cut 7 bases from V and 2 bases from J; bases unmatched to any gene: 4. The CDR3 has 15 amino acids. CDR3 bases: TGTGCCAGCACCTTAGCGGGGGGGCCCTACAATGAGCAGTTCTTC. It codes for CASTLAGGPYNEQFF.

The rearrangement links TRBV7-9 to TRBJ1-4, with 8 nucleotides matching TRBD1. Germline CDR1 is SEHNR and CDR2 is FQNEAQ (reference sequence). The CDR3 length is 14 residues. V dropped 3 bases and J dropped 7; count of bases not matched to a gene: 4. CDR3 sequence: CASSFGQGGEKLFF. Here the CDR3 DNA reads TGTGCCAGCAGCTTTGGACAGGGAGGTGAAAAACTGTTTTTT.

On this clonotype: The CDR3 ends on some other residue instead of the conserved phenylalanine or tryptophan, so this is likely a read error. Because the CDR3's place on the DNA is in doubt, the DNA is left out and the CDR3 is given as listed by TCRdb. The rearrangement uses TRBV20-1 and TRBJ1-5; TRBD1, the table's D call, lacks a check against the DNA. The CDR3 has 10 residues if both end residues are counted. Germline CDR1 DFQATT, CDR2 SNEGSKA (reference sequence). CDR3 sequence: CSANRTGSWD.

The chain recombines TRBV5-8 with TRBJ2-5, with D unresolved. The CDR3 consists of 14 residues. Trimming removed 1 base from V and 9 bases from J, with 16 bases in between. Germline CDR1 is SGHTS and CDR2 is YDEGEE. The CDR3 region is CASSLMDLNAAQYF. DNA for the CDR3: TGTGCCAGCAGCTTGATGGACCTCAACGCGGCCCAGTACTTC.

This clonotype was recorded a few times. The chain combines TRBV7-9 with TRBJ1-5, with 8 positions matching TRBD1. J gave up 2 bases and V 6 bases, and 9 bases lay outside the gene matches. CDR1 is SEHNR and CDR2 is FQNEAQ in the germline V gene (reference sequence). CDR3 size: 16 residues. The CDR3 protein is CASSRSVTGGNQPQHF. Written as DNA, the CDR3 is TGTGCCAGCAGTCGTAGTGTGACAGGGGGCAATCAGCCCCAGCATTTT.

This clonotype was detected many times. The chain carries TRBV6-2 or TRBV6-3 and TRBJ1-1; D is undetermined. CDR3 size: 12 residues. Between the trimmed V and J ends, which lost 6 bases and 0 bases, there was a span of 5 bases. Germline CDR1 is MNHEY and CDR2 is SVGEGT. The CDR3 DNA is TGTGCCAGCAGCACAGTGAACACTGAAGCTTTCTTT. Amino acids: CASSTVNTEAFF.

The V call is TRBV6-1, the J call TRBJ1-2, with 10 bases lining up with TRBD1. In germline, CDR1 is MNHNS, CDR2 SASEGT. Trimming removed 6 bases from V and 8 bases from J; junction bases left unmatched: 12. The CDR3 is 15 amino acids. The CDR3 bases are TGTGCCAGCAGGGTCCGGGACAGGGGTCTTGACGGCTACACCTTC. It yields the protein CASRVRDRGLDGYTF.

This clonotype was detected ten times or more. The DNA for the CDR3 is TGCAGTGCTCGCGAGACAGGCCCCCGCTACAATGAGCAGTTCTTC. It encodes CSARETGPRYNEQFF. The chain carries TRBV20-1 and TRBJ2-1, with D maybe TRBD1 (6 bases). The V end lost 5 bases, the J end lost 3 bases, and 17 bases lay between the germline ends. Germline V CDR1 and CDR2: DFQATT, SNEGSKA (reference sequence). The CDR3 has 15 amino acids.

This clonotype was seen repeatedly, ten times or more. V and J are TRBV5-1 and TRBJ1-5; 10 bases fit TRBD1. This CDR3 region has 15 residues. Trimming cost V 4 bases and J 5 bases; bases outside gene matches: 6. CDR1 is SGHRS, CDR2 YFSETQ, per germline. Here the CDR3 DNA reads TGCGCCAGCAGCGAGGGGACAGGGGTATATCAGCCCCAGCATTTT. Translating it yields CASSEGTGVYQPQHF.

The chain uses TRBV29-1 and TRBJ2-5; 12 bases fit TRBD1. The CDR3 extends over 14 amino acids. V was clipped by 6 bases and J by 6 bases; unmatched bases: 8. The germline gives CDR1 SQVTM, CDR2 ANQGSEA. CDR3 residues: CSVPGTGGAKTQYF. CDR3 DNA sequence: TGCAGCGTCCCAGGGACAGGGGGCGCAAAGACCCAGTACTTC.

V usage is TRBV15 and J usage is TRBJ2-1; 7 nucleotides agree with TRBD1. The junction had 5 bases not matched to a gene; V was cut back by 6 bases and J by 3 bases. Germline CDR1 and CDR2: LNHNV and YYDKDF (reference sequence). The CDR3 is 14 amino acids. The CDR3 DNA sequence: TGTGCCACCAGTGAGGGGGCAAACTACAATGAGCAGTTCTTC. It encodes CATSEGANYNEQFF.